Below are 27 T cell receptor beta chains sequenced from a single sample in a study of blood T cell repertoires in COVID-19 (dated by TCRdb to the early 2020s). The method behind the library was the immunoSEQ multiplex PCR assay. Sourced from immuneACCESS, this table was stored by TCRdb with only in-frame sequences that have V and J called. A share of the clones is absent; for the studies checked, an unresolved V gene accounts for under half, and the remainder has no known explanation. The sample table shows more than 150,000 clones, and 90% to 95% are seen once. The top ten constitute approximately 0.5% of the sample. Material: peripheral blood. The receptors were sampled from a man aged 45-65 years with acute or convalescent COVID-19.

The CDR3 region has the DNA TGTGCCAGCAGTCTCCCGGGGGGGGAGACCCAGTACTTC. This codes for CASSLPGGETQYF. The V call is TRBV12-3 or TRBV12-4, the J call TRBJ2-5; 8 bases fit TRBD2. Unmatched junction bases numbered 4, after V lost 5 bases and J lost 5 bases. The CDR3 has 13 residues.

The CDR3 DNA reads as TGTGCCAGCAGTTACAGTAGGGGGGGCTATGGCTACACCTTC. Protein sequence: CASSYSRGGYGYTF. The genes are TRBV6-5 and TRBJ1-2, with D tentatively TRBD1 (6 bases). This CDR3 is built from 14 residues. The V end lost 2 bases, the J end lost 4 bases, and 11 bases lay between the germline ends. Germline CDR1 reads MNHEY; CDR2 reads SVGAGI.

This rearrangement joins TRBV3-1 (or the pseudogene TRBV3-2) to TRBJ1-2, with 8 positions matching TRBD1. Trimming cost V 5 bases and J 8 bases; bases outside gene matches: 13. The CDR3 is 15 residues long. Germline V lookup: CDR1 LGHDT, CDR2 YNNKEL (reference sequence). CDR3 DNA: TGTGCCAGCAGCGTGCCCGGAGGACAGGGTTCGGGCTACACCTTC. Its translation is CASSVPGGQGSGYTF.

The chain links TRBV29-1 to TRBJ2-2; D is undetermined. Germline V gene lookup returns CDR1 SQVTM and CDR2 ANQGSEA. The V end lost 6 bases, the J end lost 2 bases, and 19 bases lay between the germline ends. The CDR3 is 16 amino acids. The CDR3 region has the DNA TGCAGCGTGGAGCCTAGGAACGTAGGCAACACCGGGGAGCTGTTTTTT. Translating gives CSVEPRNVGNTGELFF.

The chain links TRBV4-2 to TRBJ2-2; 9 positions match TRBD1. Germline V gene sequence: CDR1 LGHNA, CDR2 YNFKEQ. After removal of 3 bases from V and 2 bases from J, the junction contained 13 bases not matched to a gene. The CDR3 is 19 amino acids. DNA for the CDR3: TGTGCCAGCAGCCACTCTCGCTACCAAACAGGGGGCAACACCGGGGAGCTGTTTTTT. Translating it yields CASSHSRYQTGGNTGELFF.

This clone was seen a single time. This sequence joins TRBV3-1 (or the pseudogene TRBV3-2) and TRBJ2-5; TRBD1 is a possible D gene (6 bases). V lost 4 bases and J 3 bases, leaving 18 bases between the germline ends. The CDR3 has 16 amino acids. Germline CDR1 is LGHDT and CDR2 is YNNKEL (reference sequence). The CDR3 protein is CASSPQRGRGEETQYF. In DNA form, the CDR3 reads TGTGCCAGCAGCCCCCAGAGGGGCAGGGGAGAAGAGACCCAGTACTTC.

The chain couples TRBV5-1 to TRBJ2-6, with D hard to call. The CDR3 runs 15 residues. Looked up from germline, CDR1 is SGHRS and CDR2 is YFSETQ. V was clipped by 4 bases and J by 0 bases, with 8 bases between them. The DNA for the CDR3 is TGCGCCAGCAGCACCTTACTCTCTGGGGCCAACGTCCTGACTTTC. It codes for CASSTLLSGANVLTF. Full variable domain (rest looked up from reference TRBV5-1 and TRBJ2-6): KAGVTQTPRYLIKTRGQQVTLSCSPISGHRSVSWYQQTPGQGLQFLFEYFSETQRNKGNFPGRFSGRQFSNSRSEMNVSTLELGDSALYLCASSTLLSGANVLTFGAGSRLTVL.

This clone was detected only once. The chain uses TRBV4-1 and TRBJ1-4, with a possible D match to TRBD1 (5 bases). Germline CDR1 is MGHRA and CDR2 is YSYEKL. The CDR3 totals 14 residues. V lost 3 bases to trimming and J lost 5 bases, with 10 bases between them. The CDR3 spells CASSHRQSNEKLFF. CDR3 in DNA: TGCGCCAGCAGCCACCGACAGTCGAATGAAAAACTGTTTTTT.

This clone was seen only a few times. This chain links TRBV5-5 with TRBJ2-5; a weak D match, TRBD2 (5 bases). The ends were cut back, 1 base at V and 5 bases at J, with 12 bases in the middle. CDR1 SGHKS and CDR2 YYEKEE come from the germline V gene (reference sequence). The CDR3 runs 14 residues. CDR3 nucleotides: TGTGCCAGCAGCTTGAACGGGGTGGTGGAGACCCAGTACTTC. This encodes CASSLNGVVETQYF. Based on the CDR3 plus reference TRBV5-5 and TRBJ2-5, the full variable domain is DAGVTQSPTHLIKTRGQQVTLRCSPISGHKSVSWYQQVLGQGPQFIFQYYEKEERGRGNFPDRFSARQFPNYSSELNVNALLLGDSALYLCASSLNGVVETQYFGPGTRLLVL.

This chain uses TRBV6-1 with TRBJ2-7; TRBD1 might be the D (6 bases). The V gene lost 5 bases and the J gene lost 9 bases, with 17 bases spanning the gap. CDR3 length: 13 amino acids. CDR1 is MNHNS, CDR2 SASEGT, per germline. This CDR3 reads CASSRRGTDGQYV. In nucleotides, the CDR3 is TGTGCCAGCAGTCGCAGGGGTACTGACGGGCAGTACGTC.

This sequence joins TRBV6-2 or TRBV6-3 and TRBJ2-5; unclear D gene. CDR3 length: 12 residues. V lost 6 bases, J lost 3 bases, and 8 bases lay in between. Per the germline V gene, CDR1 is MNHEY and CDR2 is SVGEGT. This CDR3 is CASSLAEETQYF. As DNA, the CDR3 is TGTGCCAGCAGCCTGGCGGAAGAGACCCAGTACTTC.

The J gene is TRBJ2-5, the V gene TRBV4-1; 9 bases align to TRBD1. Unmatched junction bases numbered 5, after V lost 1 base and J lost 2 bases. Per the germline V gene, CDR1 is MGHRA and CDR2 is YSYEKL. The CDR3 is 16 residues long. This chain's CDR3 is CASSQGRTGVQETQYF. For the CDR3, the DNA is TGCGCCAGCAGCCAAGGGAGGACAGGGGTACAAGAGACCCAGTACTTC.

The chain employs TRBV10-3 and TRBJ2-1, with 9 bases fitting TRBD2. J gave up 10 bases and V 0 bases, and 10 bases lay outside the gene matches. The CDR3 contains 16 residues. The germline V gene encodes CDR1 ENHRY and CDR2 SYGVKD. The CDR3 bases are TGTGCCATCAGTGAGTCGGTGGCGGGAGGGCCTGGGGAGCAGTTCTTC. Protein sequence: CAISESVAGGPGEQFF.

This chain uses TRBV19 with TRBJ1-2; 8 nucleotides agree with TRBD1. Germline-derived CDR1 and CDR2 are LNHDA and SQIVND (reference sequence). The CDR3 is 17 residues long. V shed 9 bases and J 0 bases; nucleotides not matched to a gene: 15. CDR3 DNA sequence: TGTGCCAGCCACGGACAGGGTTCAATCGGAGCTAACTATGGCTACACCTTC. It translates to CASHGQGSIGANYGYTF. Combining the CDR3 with reference TRBV19 and TRBJ1-2 gives the whole variable domain DGGITQSPKYLFRKEGQNVTLSCEQNLNHDAMYWYRQDPGQGLRLIYYSQIVNDFQKGDIAEGYSVSREKKESFPLTVTSAQKNPTAFYLCASHGQGSIGANYGYTFGSGTRLTVV.

Only a few counts were recorded for this clone. The rearrangement links TRBV9 to TRBJ2-3, with 7 bases lining up with TRBD2. CDR1 is SGDLS and CDR2 is YYNGEE in the germline V gene. This CDR3 is 15 amino acids long. V shed 0 bases, J shed 4 bases, and the junction held 5 bases outside the gene matches. The CDR3 loop is CASSVDWGGADTQYF. As DNA, the CDR3 is TGTGCCAGCAGCGTAGATTGGGGAGGGGCAGATACGCAGTATTTT.

This chain connects TRBV7-6 to TRBJ2-1; D is perhaps TRBD2 (6 bases). This CDR3 region has 14 residues. CDR1 SGHVS and CDR2 FNYEAQ come from the germline V gene. V dropped 5 bases and J dropped 5 bases, with 13 bases sitting between them. CDR3 region: CASSPSGRHNEQFF. The CDR3 DNA sequence: TGTGCCAGCAGCCCGTCAGGGAGGCACAATGAGCAGTTCTTC.

In this sample, this clone turned up a few times. The J gene is TRBJ1-5, the V gene TRBV6-5; 7 nucleotides line up with TRBD1. The CDR3 sequence is 14 residues long. Per the germline V gene, CDR1 is MNHEY and CDR2 is SVGAGI. The V gene end was trimmed by 8 bases and the J gene end by 7 bases; junction bases not matched to a gene: 11. DNA for the CDR3: TGTGCCAGCTCTAACGACAGGGTTAGACAGCCCCAGCATTTT. This gives the protein CASSNDRVRQPQHF.

The chain carries TRBV18 and TRBJ1-5; weak D call: TRBD1 (6 bases). V was pared by 3 bases and J by 2 bases, with 8 bases between. Germline CDR1 reads KGHSH; CDR2 reads LQKENI. The CDR3 has 14 amino acids. The CDR3 is CASSPSGGNQPQHF. CDR3 sequence (DNA): TGTGCCAGCTCACCCTCAGGGGGCAATCAGCCCCAGCATTTT.

This clone has just one count. The CDR3 loop is CASSWGNSGSTDTQYF. DNA for the CDR3: TGCGCCAGCAGCTGGGGGAATAGCGGAAGCACAGATACGCAGTATTTT. The J gene is TRBJ2-3, the V gene TRBV5-1, with D possibly being TRBD2 (6 bases). The CDR3 has 16 amino acids. Germline-derived CDR1 and CDR2 are SGHRS and YFSETQ. Deletions cut 3 bases from V and 0 bases from J, with 14 bases between.

The chain has TRBV18 and TRBJ2-5, with 14 bases matching TRBD2. Germline V lookup: CDR1 KGHSH, CDR2 LQKENI. The length of the CDR3 is 15 residues. The ends lost 5 bases at V and 3 bases at J; junction bases unmatched: 2. The CDR3 DNA follows: TGTGCCAGCTCATCGGGACTAGCGGGAGAAGAGACCCAGTACTTC. Its protein is CASSSGLAGEETQYF.

The table lists this clone with a count of one. The rearrangement uses TRBV7-2 and TRBJ1-6; no clear D. Germline CDR1 SGHTA, CDR2 FQGNSA. The CDR3 contains 15 residues. V lost 2 bases to trimming and J lost 6 bases, with 11 bases between them. CDR3 in DNA: TGTGCCAGCAGCTTACGTTACACAAGTAATTCACCCCTCCACTTT. This sequence encodes CASSLRYTSNSPLHF.

The chain uses TRBV5-1 and TRBJ2-3; 8 bases agree with TRBD1. Trimming cost V 4 bases and J 3 bases; bases outside gene matches: 19. The germline V gene encodes CDR1 SGHRS and CDR2 YFSETQ. This CDR3 has 19 amino acids. The CDR3 region is CASSKKTGEALTVTDTQYF. As DNA, the CDR3 is TGCGCCAGCAGCAAGAAGACAGGGGAGGCCCTAACCGTGACAGATACGCAGTATTTT.

The rearrangement uses TRBV19 and TRBJ1-3; D is undetermined. This CDR3 is built from 17 residues. The germline CDR1 and CDR2 sequences are LNHDA and SQIVND (reference sequence). Trimming left V 3 bases short and J 0 bases short, with 15 bases between. The chain's CDR3 is CASSMRRLSDSGNTIYF. Here the CDR3 DNA reads TGTGCCAGTAGTATGAGGCGGCTCTCGGACTCTGGAAACACCATATATTTT.

This chain connects TRBV11-3 to TRBJ2-5; unclear D gene. This CDR3 has 15 amino acids. The germline V and J ends were trimmed by 5 bases and 2 bases, with 15 bases remaining between them. CDR1 and CDR2 (germline): SGHNT, YENEEA. CDR3: CASSAFFSEQETQYF. The CDR3 region has the DNA TGTGCCAGCAGCGCCTTTTTTTCGGAGCAAGAGACCCAGTACTTC.

The chain combines TRBV6-2 or TRBV6-3 with TRBJ1-6; D possibly corresponds to TRBD1 (6 bases). V lost 2 bases, J lost 5 bases, and 10 bases lay in between. CDR1 is MNHEY, CDR2 SVGEGT, per germline. There are 15 residues in the CDR3. This chain's CDR3 is CASSYLRGNNSPLHF. The CDR3 nucleotides are TGTGCCAGCAGTTACCTCAGGGGAAATAATTCACCCCTCCACTTT.

This chain connects TRBV18 to TRBJ2-3; unclear D gene. Looked up from germline, CDR1 is KGHSH and CDR2 is LQKENI. V was clipped by 3 bases and J by 3 bases, with 7 bases between them. The CDR3 is made up of 13 amino acids. The CDR3 spells CASSPSRTDTQYF. CDR3 bases: TGTGCCAGCTCACCCTCCAGGACAGATACGCAGTATTTT.

The chain combines TRBV19 with TRBJ1-1; 11 bases map to TRBD1. J lost 4 bases, V lost 7 bases, and 5 bases had no gene match. This CDR3 is 14 amino acids long. Germline CDR1 and CDR2: LNHDA and SQIVND (reference sequence). The CDR3 protein is CASIGTGGSTEAFF. The CDR3 DNA reads TGTGCCAGTATCGGGACAGGGGGGAGCACTGAAGCTTTCTTT.